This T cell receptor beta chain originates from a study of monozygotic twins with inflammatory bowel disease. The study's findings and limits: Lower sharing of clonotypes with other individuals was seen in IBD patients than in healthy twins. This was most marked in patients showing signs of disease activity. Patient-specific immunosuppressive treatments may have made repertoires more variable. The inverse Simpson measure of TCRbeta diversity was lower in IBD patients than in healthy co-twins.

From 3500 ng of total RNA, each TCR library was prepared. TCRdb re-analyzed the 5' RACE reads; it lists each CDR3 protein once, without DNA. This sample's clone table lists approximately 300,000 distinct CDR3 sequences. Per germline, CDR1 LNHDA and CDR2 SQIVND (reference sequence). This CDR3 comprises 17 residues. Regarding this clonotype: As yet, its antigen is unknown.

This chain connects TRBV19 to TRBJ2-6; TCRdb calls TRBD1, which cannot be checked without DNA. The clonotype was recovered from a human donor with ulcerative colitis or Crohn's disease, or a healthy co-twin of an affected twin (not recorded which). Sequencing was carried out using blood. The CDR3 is CASTLSWQGAGANVLTF. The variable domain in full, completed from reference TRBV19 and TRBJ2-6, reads DGGITQSPKYLFRKEGQNVTLSCEQNLNHDAMYWYRQDPGQGLRLIYYSQIVNDFQKGDIAEGYSVSREKKESFPLTVTSAQKNPTAFYLCASTLSWQGAGANVLTFGAGSRLTVL.